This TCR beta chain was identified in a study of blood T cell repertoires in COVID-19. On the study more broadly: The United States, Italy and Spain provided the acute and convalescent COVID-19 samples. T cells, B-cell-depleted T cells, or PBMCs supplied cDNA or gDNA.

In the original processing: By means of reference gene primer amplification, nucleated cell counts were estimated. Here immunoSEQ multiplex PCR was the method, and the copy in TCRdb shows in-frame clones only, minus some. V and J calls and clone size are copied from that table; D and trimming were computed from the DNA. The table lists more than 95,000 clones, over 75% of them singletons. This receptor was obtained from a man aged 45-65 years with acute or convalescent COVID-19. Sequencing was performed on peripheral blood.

The chain's CDR3 is CASSLGGQGYEKLFF. The CDR3 nucleotides are TGTGCCAGCAGCTTAGGGGGACAGGGGTATGAAAAACTGTTTTTT. The V call is TRBV7-6, the J call TRBJ1-4; 10 bases fit TRBD1. Germline CDR1 is SGHVS and CDR2 is FNYEAQ. This CDR3 has 15 residues. V gave up 1 base and J gave up 6 bases; unmatched junction bases: 2.